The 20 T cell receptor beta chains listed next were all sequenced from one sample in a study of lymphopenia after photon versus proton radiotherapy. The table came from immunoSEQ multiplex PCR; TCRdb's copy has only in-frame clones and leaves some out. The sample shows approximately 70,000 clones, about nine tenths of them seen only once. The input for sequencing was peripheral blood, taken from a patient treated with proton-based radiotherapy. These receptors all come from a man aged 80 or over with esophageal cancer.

The CDR3 sequence is CAISESSVISNQPQHF. The CDR3 DNA follows: TGTGCCATCAGTGAGTCGTCAGTAATTAGCAATCAGCCCCAGCATTTT. This rearrangement joins TRBV10-3 to TRBJ1-5; no firm D call. The V gene lost 0 bases and the J gene lost 0 bases, with 9 bases spanning the gap. Germline V lookup: CDR1 ENHRY, CDR2 SYGVKD. The CDR3 sequence is 16 residues long.

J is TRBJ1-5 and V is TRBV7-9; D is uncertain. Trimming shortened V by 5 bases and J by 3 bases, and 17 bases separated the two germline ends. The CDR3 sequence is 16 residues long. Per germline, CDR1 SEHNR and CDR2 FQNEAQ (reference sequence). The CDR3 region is CASSTAEGLNNQPQHF. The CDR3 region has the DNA TGTGCCAGCAGCACCGCGGAAGGGCTAAACAATCAGCCCCAGCATTTT.

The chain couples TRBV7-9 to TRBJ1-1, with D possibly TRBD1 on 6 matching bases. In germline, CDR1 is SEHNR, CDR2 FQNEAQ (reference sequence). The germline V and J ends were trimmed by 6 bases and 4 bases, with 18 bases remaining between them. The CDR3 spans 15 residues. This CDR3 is CASRGSVQGFTEAFF. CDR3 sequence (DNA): TGTGCCAGCAGAGGTAGTGTCCAGGGGTTCACTGAAGCTTTCTTT.

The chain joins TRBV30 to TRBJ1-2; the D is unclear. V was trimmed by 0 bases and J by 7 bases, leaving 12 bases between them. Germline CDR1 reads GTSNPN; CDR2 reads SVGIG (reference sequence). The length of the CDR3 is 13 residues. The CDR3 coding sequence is TGTGCCTGGAGTGTAAGCGGGGATGGTGGCTACACCTTC. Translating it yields CAWSVSGDGGYTF.

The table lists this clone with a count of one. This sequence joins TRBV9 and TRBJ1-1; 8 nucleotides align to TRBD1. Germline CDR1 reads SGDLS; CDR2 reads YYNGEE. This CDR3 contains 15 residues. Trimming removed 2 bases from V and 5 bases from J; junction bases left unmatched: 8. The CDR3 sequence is CASSVSGTGGTEAFF. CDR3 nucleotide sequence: TGTGCCAGCAGCGTCTCCGGGACAGGAGGTACTGAAGCTTTCTTT.

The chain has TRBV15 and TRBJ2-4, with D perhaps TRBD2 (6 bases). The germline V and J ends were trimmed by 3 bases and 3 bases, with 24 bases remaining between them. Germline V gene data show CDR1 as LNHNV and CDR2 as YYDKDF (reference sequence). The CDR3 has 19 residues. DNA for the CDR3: TGTGCCACCAGCAGGGGAAGCGGAAGATCGGGGGTAGGCAAAAACATTCAGTACTTC. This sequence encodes CATSRGSGRSGVGKNIQYF.

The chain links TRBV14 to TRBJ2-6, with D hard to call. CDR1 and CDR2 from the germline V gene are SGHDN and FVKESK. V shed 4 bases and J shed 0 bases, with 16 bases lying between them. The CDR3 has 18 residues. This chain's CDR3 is CASSRALGKGSGANVLTF. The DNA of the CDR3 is TGTGCCAGCAGCCGGGCCTTGGGGAAGGGCTCTGGGGCCAACGTCCTGACTTTC.

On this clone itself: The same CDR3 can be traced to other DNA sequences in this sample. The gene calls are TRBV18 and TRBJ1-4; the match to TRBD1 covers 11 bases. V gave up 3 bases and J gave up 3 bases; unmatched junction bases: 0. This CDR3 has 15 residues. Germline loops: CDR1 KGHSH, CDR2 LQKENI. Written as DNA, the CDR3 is TGTGCCAGCTCACCGGGACAGGGGGCTAATGAAAAACTGTTTTTT. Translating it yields CASSPGQGANEKLFF.

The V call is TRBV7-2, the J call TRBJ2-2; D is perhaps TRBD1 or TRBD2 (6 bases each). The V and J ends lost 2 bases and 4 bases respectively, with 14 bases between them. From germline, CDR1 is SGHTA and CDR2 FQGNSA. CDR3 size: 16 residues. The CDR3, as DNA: TGTGCCAGCAGCTTAACTTCCGGGGGCGTCACCGGGGAGCTGTTTTTT. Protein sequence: CASSLTSGGVTGELFF.

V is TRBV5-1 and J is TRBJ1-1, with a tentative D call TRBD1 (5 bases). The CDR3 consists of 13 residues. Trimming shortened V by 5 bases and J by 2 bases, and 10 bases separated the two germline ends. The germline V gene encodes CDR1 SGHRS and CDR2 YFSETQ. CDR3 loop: CASSYDSNTEAFF. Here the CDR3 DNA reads TGCGCCAGCAGTTATGACAGCAACACTGAAGCTTTCTTT. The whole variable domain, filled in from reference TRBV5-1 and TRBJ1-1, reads KAGVTQTPRYLIKTRGQQVTLSCSPISGHRSVSWYQQTPGQGLQFLFEYFSETQRNKGNFPGRFSGRQFSNSRSEMNVSTLELGDSALYLCASSYDSNTEAFFGQGTRLTVV.

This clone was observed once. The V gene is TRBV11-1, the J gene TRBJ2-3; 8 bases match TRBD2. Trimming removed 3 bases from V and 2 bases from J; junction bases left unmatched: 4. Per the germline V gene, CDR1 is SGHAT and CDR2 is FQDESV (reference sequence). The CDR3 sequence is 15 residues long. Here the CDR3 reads CASSLNGGVTDTQYF. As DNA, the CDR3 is TGTGCCAGCAGCTTGAACGGGGGGGTCACAGATACGCAGTATTTT. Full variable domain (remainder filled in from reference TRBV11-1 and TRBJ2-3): EAEVAQSPRYKITEKSQAVAFWCDPISGHATLYWYRQILGQGPELLVQFQDESVVDDSQLPKDRFSAERLKGVDSTLKIQPAELGDSAMYLCASSLNGGVTDTQYFGPGTRLTVL.

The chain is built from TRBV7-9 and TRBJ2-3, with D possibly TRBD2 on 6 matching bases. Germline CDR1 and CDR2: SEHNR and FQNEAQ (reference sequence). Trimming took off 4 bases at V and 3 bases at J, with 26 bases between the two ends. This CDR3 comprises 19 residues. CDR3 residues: CASSSTYVGERALTDTQYF. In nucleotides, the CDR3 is TGTGCCAGCAGCTCCACCTACGTGGGTGAGCGGGCCCTAACAGATACGCAGTATTTT. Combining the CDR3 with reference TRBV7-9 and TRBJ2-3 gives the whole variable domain DTGVSQNPRHKITKRGQNVTFRCDPISEHNRLYWYRQTLGQGPEFLTYFQNEAQLEKSRLLSDRFSAERPKGSFSTLEIQRTEQGDSAMYLCASSSTYVGERALTDTQYFGPGTRLTVL.

CDR3 coding DNA: TGCGCCAGCAGCCAAGATACAGGGGAGAGCTATGGCTACACCTTC. Amino acids: CASSQDTGESYGYTF. V and J are TRBV4-3 and TRBJ1-2; TRBD1 aligns across 7 bases. The V gene's germline CDR1 is LGHNA and CDR2 YSLEER. V lost 0 bases and J lost 4; bases outside the gene matches: 5. This CDR3 has 15 amino acids.

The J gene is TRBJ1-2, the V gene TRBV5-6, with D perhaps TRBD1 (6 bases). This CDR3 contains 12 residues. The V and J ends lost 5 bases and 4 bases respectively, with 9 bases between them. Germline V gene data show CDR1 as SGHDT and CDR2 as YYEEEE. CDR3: CASSQGPYGYTF. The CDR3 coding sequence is TGTGCCAGCAGTCAGGGGCCCTATGGCTACACCTTC.

DNA of the CDR3: TGTGCCAGCAGCCTAGGGGACAGGGGAGACGAGCAGTACTTC. Protein: CASSLGDRGDEQYF. The chain couples TRBV7-9 to TRBJ2-7; 10 nucleotides align to TRBD1. This CDR3 has 14 residues. Germline V CDR1 and CDR2: SEHNR, FQNEAQ (reference sequence). V gave up 5 bases and J gave up 5 bases; unmatched junction bases: 6.

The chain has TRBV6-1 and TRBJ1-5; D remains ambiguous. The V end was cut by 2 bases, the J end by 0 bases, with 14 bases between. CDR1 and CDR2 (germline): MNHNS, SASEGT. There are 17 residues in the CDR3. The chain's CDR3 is CASSESFWAYSNQPQHF. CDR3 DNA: TGTGCCAGCAGTGAAAGTTTCTGGGCGTATAGCAATCAGCCCCAGCATTTT.

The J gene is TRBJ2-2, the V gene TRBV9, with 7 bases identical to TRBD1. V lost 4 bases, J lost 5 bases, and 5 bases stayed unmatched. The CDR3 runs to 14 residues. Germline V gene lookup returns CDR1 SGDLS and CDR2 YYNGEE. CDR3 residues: CASSTWDSTGELFF. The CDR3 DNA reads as TGTGCCAGCAGCACGTGGGACAGTACCGGGGAGCTGTTTTTT.

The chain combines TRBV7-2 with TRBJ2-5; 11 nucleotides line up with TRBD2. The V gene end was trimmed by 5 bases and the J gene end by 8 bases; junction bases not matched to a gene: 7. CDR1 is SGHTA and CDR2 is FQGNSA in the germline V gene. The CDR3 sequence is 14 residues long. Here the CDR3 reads CASSPTSGGSTQYF. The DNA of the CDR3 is TGTGCCAGCAGCCCAACTAGCGGGGGTTCAACCCAGTACTTC. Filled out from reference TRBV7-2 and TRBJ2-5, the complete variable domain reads GAGVSQSPSNKVTEKGKDVELRCDPISGHTALYWYRQSLGQGLEFLIYFQGNSAPDKSGLPSDRFSAERTGGSVSTLTIQRTQQEDSAVYLCASSPTSGGSTQYFGPGTRLLVL.

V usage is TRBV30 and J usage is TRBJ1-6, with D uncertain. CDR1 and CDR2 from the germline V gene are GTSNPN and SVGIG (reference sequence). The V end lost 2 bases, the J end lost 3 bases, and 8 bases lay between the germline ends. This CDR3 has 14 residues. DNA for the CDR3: TGTGCCTGGAGTACAGCAGTCTATAATTCACCCCTCCACTTT. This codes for CAWSTAVYNSPLHF.

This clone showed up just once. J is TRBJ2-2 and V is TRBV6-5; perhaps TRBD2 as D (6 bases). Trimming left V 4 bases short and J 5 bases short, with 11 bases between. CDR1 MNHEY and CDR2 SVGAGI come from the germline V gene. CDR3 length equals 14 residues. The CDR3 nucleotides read TGTGCCAGCAGTTCGTCAGGGAGGACCGGGGAGCTGTTTTTT. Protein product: CASSSSGRTGELFF.